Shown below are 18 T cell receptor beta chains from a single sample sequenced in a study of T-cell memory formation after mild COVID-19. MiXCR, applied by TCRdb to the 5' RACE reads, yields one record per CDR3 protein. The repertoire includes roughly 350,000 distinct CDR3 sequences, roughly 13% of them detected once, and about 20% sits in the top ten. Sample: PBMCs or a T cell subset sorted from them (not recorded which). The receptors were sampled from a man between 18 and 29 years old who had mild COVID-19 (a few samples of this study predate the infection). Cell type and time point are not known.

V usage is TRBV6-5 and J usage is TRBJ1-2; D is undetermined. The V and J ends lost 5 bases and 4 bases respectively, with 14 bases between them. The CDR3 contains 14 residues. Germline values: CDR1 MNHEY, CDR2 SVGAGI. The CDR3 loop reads CASSRRLEAYGYTF. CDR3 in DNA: TGTGCCAGCAGTCGTCGGCTAGAGGCCTATGGCTACACCTTC.

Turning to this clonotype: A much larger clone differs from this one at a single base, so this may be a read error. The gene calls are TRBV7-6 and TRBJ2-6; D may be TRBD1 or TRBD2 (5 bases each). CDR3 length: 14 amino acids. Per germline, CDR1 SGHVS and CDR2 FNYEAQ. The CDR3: CASSWGAGGNVLTF. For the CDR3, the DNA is TGTGCCAGCAGCTGGGGTGCTGGGGGCAACGTCCTGACTTTC. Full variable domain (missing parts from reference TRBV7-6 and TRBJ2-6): GAGVSQSPRYKVTKRGQDVALRCDPISGHVSLYWYRQALGQGPEFLTYFNYEAQQDKSGLPNDRFSAERPEGSISTLTIQRTEQRDSAMYRCASSWGAGGNVLTFGAGSRLTVL.

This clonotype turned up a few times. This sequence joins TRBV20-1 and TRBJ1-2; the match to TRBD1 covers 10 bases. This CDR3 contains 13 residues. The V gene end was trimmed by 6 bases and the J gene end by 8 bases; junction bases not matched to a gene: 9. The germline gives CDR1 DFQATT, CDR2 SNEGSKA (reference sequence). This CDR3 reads CSASGTGVDGYTF. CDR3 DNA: TGCAGTGCCTCCGGGACAGGGGTTGACGGCTACACCTTC.

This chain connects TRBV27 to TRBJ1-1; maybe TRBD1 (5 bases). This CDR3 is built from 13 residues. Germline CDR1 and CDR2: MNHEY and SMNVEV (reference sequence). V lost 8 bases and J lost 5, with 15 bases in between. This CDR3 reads CASRLLGGTEAFF. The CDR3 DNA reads TGTGCCAGCCGCTTATTGGGGGGTACTGAAGCTTTCTTT.

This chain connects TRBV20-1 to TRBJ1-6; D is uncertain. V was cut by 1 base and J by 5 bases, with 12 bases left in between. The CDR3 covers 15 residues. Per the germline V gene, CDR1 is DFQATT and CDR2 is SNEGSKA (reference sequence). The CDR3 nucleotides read TGCAGTGCTAGAGTTGGGCGGGTTAATAATTCACCCCTCCACTTT. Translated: CSARVGRVNNSPLHF.

Written as DNA, the CDR3 is TGTGCCAGCTCACTAGCGGACACCGGGGAGCTGTTTTTT. Its protein product is CASSLADTGELFF. The chain couples TRBV6-4 to TRBJ2-2, with 8 nucleotides matching TRBD2. The CDR3 consists of 13 residues. The germline gives CDR1 MRHNA, CDR2 SNTAGT. J gave up 3 bases and V 8 bases, and 2 bases lay outside the gene matches.

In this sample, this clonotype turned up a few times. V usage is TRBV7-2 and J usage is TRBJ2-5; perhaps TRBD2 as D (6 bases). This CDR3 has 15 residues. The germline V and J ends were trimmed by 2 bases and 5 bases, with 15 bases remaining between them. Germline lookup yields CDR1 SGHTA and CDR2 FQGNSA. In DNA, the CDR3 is TGTGCCAGCAGCTTAAGAAGCGGGCTCGGCGAGACCCAGTACTTC. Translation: CASSLRSGLGETQYF.

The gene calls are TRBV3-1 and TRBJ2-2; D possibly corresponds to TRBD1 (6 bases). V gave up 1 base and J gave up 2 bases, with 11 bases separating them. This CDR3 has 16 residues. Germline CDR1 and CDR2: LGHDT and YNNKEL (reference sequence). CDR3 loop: CASSQVRDTNTGELFF. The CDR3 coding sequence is TGTGCCAGCAGCCAAGTCCGGGACACCAACACCGGGGAGCTGTTTTTT.

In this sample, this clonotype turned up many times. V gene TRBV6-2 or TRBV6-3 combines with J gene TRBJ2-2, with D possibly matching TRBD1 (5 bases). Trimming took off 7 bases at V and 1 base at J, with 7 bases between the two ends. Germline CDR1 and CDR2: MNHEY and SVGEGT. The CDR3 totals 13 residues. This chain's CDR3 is CASKQGNTGELFF. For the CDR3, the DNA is TGTGCCAGCAAGCAGGGGAACACCGGGGAGCTGTTTTTT.

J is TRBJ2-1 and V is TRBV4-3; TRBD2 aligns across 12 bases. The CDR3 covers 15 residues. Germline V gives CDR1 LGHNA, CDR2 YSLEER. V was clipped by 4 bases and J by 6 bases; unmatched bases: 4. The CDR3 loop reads CASSPTSGRLNEQFF. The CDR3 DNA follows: TGCGCCAGCAGCCCGACTAGCGGGAGACTCAATGAGCAGTTCTTC.

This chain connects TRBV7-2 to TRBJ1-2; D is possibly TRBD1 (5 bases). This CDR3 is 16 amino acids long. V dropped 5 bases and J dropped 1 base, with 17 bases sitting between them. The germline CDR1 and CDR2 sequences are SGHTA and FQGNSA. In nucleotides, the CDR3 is TGTGCCAGCAGCCCCGCGTTCCAGGGTAATAACTATGGCTACACCTTC. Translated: CASSPAFQGNNYGYTF.

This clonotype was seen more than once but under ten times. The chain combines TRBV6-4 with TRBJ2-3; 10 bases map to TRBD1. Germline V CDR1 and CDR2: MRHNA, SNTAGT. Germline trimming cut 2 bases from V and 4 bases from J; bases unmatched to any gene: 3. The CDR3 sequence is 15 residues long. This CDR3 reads CASSDGGTGADTQYF. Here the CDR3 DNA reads TGTGCCAGCAGTGACGGAGGGACAGGGGCAGATACGCAGTATTTT.

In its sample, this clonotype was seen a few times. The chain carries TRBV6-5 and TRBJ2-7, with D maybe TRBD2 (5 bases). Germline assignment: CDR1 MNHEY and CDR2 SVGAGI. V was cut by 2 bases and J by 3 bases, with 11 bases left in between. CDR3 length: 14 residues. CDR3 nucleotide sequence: TGTGCCAGCAGTTACGACTATGAGTACTACGAGCAGTACTTC. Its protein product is CASSYDYEYYEQYF.

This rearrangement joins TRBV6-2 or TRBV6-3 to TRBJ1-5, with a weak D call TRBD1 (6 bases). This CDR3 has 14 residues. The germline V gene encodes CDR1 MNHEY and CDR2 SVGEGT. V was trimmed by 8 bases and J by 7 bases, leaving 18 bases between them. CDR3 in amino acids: CASCPGDPWQPQHF. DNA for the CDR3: TGTGCCAGCTGTCCAGGGGATCCCTGGCAGCCCCAGCATTTT.

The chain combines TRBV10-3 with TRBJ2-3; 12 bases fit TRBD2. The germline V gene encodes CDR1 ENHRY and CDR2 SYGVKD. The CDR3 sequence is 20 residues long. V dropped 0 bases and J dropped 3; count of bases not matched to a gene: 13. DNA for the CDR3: TGTGCCATCAGTGAGTCCCCCACGACGACTAGCGGGGGCTATACAGATACGCAGTATTTT. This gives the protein CAISESPTTTSGGYTDTQYF.

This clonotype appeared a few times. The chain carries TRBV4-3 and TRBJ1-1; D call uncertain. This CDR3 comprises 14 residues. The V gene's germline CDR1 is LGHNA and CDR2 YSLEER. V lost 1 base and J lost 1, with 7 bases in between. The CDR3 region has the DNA TGCGCCAGCAGCCAAGCTACAGAGAACACTGAAGCTTTCTTT. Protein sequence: CASSQATENTEAFF.

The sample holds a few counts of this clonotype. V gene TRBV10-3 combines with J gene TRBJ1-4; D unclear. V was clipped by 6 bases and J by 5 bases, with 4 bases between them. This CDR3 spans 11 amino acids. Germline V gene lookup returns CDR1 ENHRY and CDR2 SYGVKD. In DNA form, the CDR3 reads TGTGCCATCAGGGACAATGAAAAACTGTTTTTT. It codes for CAIRDNEKLFF.

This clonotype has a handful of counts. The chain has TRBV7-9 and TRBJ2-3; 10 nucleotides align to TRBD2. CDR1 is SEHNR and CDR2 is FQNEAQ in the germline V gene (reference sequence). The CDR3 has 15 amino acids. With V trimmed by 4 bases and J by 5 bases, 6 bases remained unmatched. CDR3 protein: CASSYSGGPGDTQYF. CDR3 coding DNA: TGTGCCAGCAGCTATAGCGGGGGGCCGGGAGATACGCAGTATTTT.